A selection of T cell receptor beta chains follows, all from one sample in a study of blood T cell repertoires in COVID-19. Some clones are missing from TCRdb's copy, which holds only in-frame ones; the method was immunoSEQ multiplex PCR. The sample records about 220,000 clones, 82% being singletons. Sequencing input: PBMCs or T cells enriched from blood (not recorded which). The source of these receptors is a woman aged 55-75 years who had recovered from COVID-19. The CDR3 runs from the conserved cysteine through the conserved F or W. The D gene is left open where the match is weak. Size is omitted from some rows. Given values are once, few, many or a class for expanded clones.

size: .
V: TRBV7-2
D: .
J: TRBJ2-7
DNA: TGTGCCAGCAGCTTAGCGGCGGTAACGGACTACGAGCAGTACTTC
CDR3: CASSLAAVTDYEQYF

size: .
V: TRBV2
D: .
J: TRBJ2-7
DNA: TGTGCCAGCCGAGAATCCTACGAGCAGTACTTC
CDR3: CASRESYEQYF

size: once
V: TRBV4-3
D: TRBD1
J: TRBJ1-6
DNA: TGCGCCAGCAGCCATACTAGACAGGGAGGATCTTCACCCCTCCACTTT
CDR3: CASSHTRQGGSSPLHF

size: .
V: TRBV6-6
D: .
J: TRBJ1-1
DNA: TGTGCCAGCGGTCACAGGGATAAGAGGAACACTGAAGCTTTCTTT
CDR3: CASGHRDKRNTEAFF

size: .
V: TRBV19
D: TRBD1
J: TRBJ2-7
DNA: TGTGCCAGTAGCCCGACAGGGGTAACCTACGAGCAGTACTTC
CDR3: CASSPTGVTYEQYF

size: few
V: TRBV13
D: TRBD2
J: TRBJ2-7
DNA: TGTGCCAGCAGCCCGCCCCCCGGGACTAGCGGGAGTCGTGGGTTTCACGAGCAGTACTTC
CDR3: CASSPPPGTSGSRGFHEQYF

size: .
V: TRBV3-1/TRBV3-2
D: TRBD1
J: TRBJ1-6
DNA: TGTGCCAGCAGCCACTCCGGGACAGACAATTCACCCCTCCACTTT
CDR3: CASSHSGTDNSPLHF

size: .
V: TRBV15
D: TRBD2
J: TRBJ2-1
DNA: TGTGCCACCAGCAGAGGTAGCGGGGATTACAATGAGCAGTTCTTC
CDR3: CATSRGSGDYNEQFF

size: .
V: TRBV5-5
D: .
J: TRBJ1-2
DNA: TGTGCCAGCAGCTTTCTTGCCTCCCTCCTATATGGCTACACCTTC
CDR3: CASSFLASLLYGYTF

size: .
V: TRBV5-1
D: .
J: TRBJ2-1
DNA: TGCGCCAGCAGCGTACAGGGGGGGTCCTACAATGAGCAGTTCTTC
CDR3: CASSVQGGSYNEQFF

size: once
V: TRBV4-2
D: TRBD1
J: TRBJ1-4
DNA: TGTGCCAGCAGCCAAGTCATAGACAGGGGCGGTGAAAAACTGTTTTTT
CDR3: CASSQVIDRGGEKLFF

size: .
V: TRBV18
D: .
J: TRBJ1-2
DNA: TGTGCCAGCTCACCGAGGCACGAGGATGGCTACACCTTC
CDR3: CASSPRHEDGYTF

size: .
V: TRBV18
D: .
J: TRBJ2-1
DNA: TGTGCCAGCTCAAAAGAAGCAAGCTCCTACAATGAGCAGTTCTTC
CDR3: CASSKEASSYNEQFF

size: .
V: TRBV6-5
D: .
J: TRBJ1-2
DNA: TGTGCCAGCAGCCTGAACGCAGGGGCTGGCTACACCTTC
CDR3: CASSLNAGAGYTF

size: .
V: TRBV12-5
D: .
J: TRBJ1-1
DNA: TGTGCTACCCGAGGGGGTACTGAAGCTTTCTTT
CDR3: CATRGGTEAFF

size: .
V: TRBV7-6
D: .
J: TRBJ2-5
DNA: TGTGCCAGCAGCTTAGGACAGGTTATGGAGACCCAGTACTTC
CDR3: CASSLGQVMETQYF

size: .
V: TRBV5-5
D: .
J: TRBJ2-7
DNA: TGTGCCAGCTCGAGGGGGGGCTACGAGCAGTACTTC
CDR3: CASSRGGYEQYF

size: .
V: TRBV28
D: TRBD2
J: TRBJ2-1
DNA: TGTGCCAGCAGTCCAAATCTAGCGGACCCCTCCTACAATGAGCAGTTCTTC
CDR3: CASSPNLADPSYNEQFF

size: .
V: TRBV6-5
D: .
J: TRBJ2-7
DNA: TGTGCCAGCAGTTACTCCATGGGGCCGAAGGACTACGAGCAGTACTTC
CDR3: CASSYSMGPKDYEQYF

size: .
V: TRBV7-2
D: .
J: TRBJ1-6
DNA: TGTGCCAGCAGCTTATTTACGGATTCACCCCTCCACTTT
CDR3: CASSLFTDSPLHF

size: .
V: TRBV18
D: TRBD1
J: TRBJ1-5
DNA: TGTGCCAGCTCACCACCGTTAACAGGGGACAATCAGCCCCAGCATTTT
CDR3: CASSPPLTGDNQPQHF

size: .
V: TRBV28
D: .
J: TRBJ1-3
DNA: TGTGCCAGCAGGCCTCGGGGCTCTGGAAACACCATATATTTT
CDR3: CASRPRGSGNTIYF

size: .
V: TRBV6-4
D: .
J: TRBJ2-2
DNA: TGTGCCAGCAGTGACTCGGCAGGATTCGGGGAGCTGTTTTTT
CDR3: CASSDSAGFGELFF

size: .
V: TRBV5-4
D: .
J: TRBJ1-3
DNA: TGTGCCAGCAGCTTGAGGCTTAGTCAGGCCAGACCTGGAAACACCATATATTTT
CDR3: CASSLRLSQARPGNTIYF

size: .
V: TRBV19
D: .
J: TRBJ1-5
DNA: TGTGCCAGTAGTATAGATCTGAGGGGAGGAAGCAATCAGCCCCAGCATTTT
CDR3: CASSIDLRGGSNQPQHF

size: .
V: TRBV20-1
D: .
J: TRBJ1-2
DNA: TGCAGTGCTAGTAGAAGAGGCTATGGCTACACCTTC
CDR3: CSASRRGYGYTF

size: once
V: TRBV7-2
D: TRBD1
J: TRBJ1-3
DNA: TGTGCCAGCAGCTTGCAGGGGGCTGGAAACACCATATATTTT
CDR3: CASSLQGAGNTIYF

size: .
V: TRBV28
D: TRBD1
J: TRBJ1-2
DNA: TGTGCCAGTACAGGGGGCGCCGATGGCTACACCTTC
CDR3: CASTGGADGYTF

size: .
V: TRBV7-2
D: TRBD2
J: TRBJ2-3
DNA: TGTGCCTCCCTTGGACTAGGGGTCGGAGATACGCAGTATTTT
CDR3: CASLGLGVGDTQYF

size: .
V: TRBV24-1
D: .
J: TRBJ2-1
DNA: TGTGCCACCAGTGATCCAGGGGGAGGCAATGAGCAGTTCTTC
CDR3: CATSDPGGGNEQFF

size: once
V: TRBV5-8
D: TRBD1
J: TRBJ1-5
DNA: TGTGCCAGCAGCTTCAGGGGGTCGGGTCAGCCCCAGCATTTT
CDR3: CASSFRGSGQPQHF

size: .
V: TRBV9
D: .
J: TRBJ1-1
DNA: TGTGCCAGCAGACAGGGACCTAACACTGAAGCTTTCTTT
CDR3: CASRQGPNTEAFF

size: .
V: TRBV7-2
D: TRBD1
J: TRBJ2-7
DNA: TGTGCCAGCAGCCCTGGGACAGGGTTGTACGAGCAGTACTTC
CDR3: CASSPGTGLYEQYF

size: .
V: TRBV5-1
D: TRBD1
J: TRBJ2-7
DNA: TGCGCCAGCAGCCCGGACAGGGATGCGCAGTACTTC
CDR3: CASSPDRDAQYF

size: .
V: TRBV6-5
D: .
J: TRBJ1-2
DNA: TGTGCCAGCAGTTACTCGGCATCCCGTTTCTATGGCTACACCTTC
CDR3: CASSYSASRFYGYTF

size: .
V: TRBV4-2
D: .
J: TRBJ1-2
DNA: TGTGCCAGCAGCCCCCGGGGGGATCGTCATCCAATCTATGGCTACACCTTC
CDR3: CASSPRGDRHPIYGYTF

size: .
V: TRBV12-3/TRBV12-4
D: TRBD2
J: TRBJ2-3
DNA: TGTGCCAGCAGCCCCGAGCGGGGTACGCAGTATTTT
CDR3: CASSPERGTQYF

size: .
V: TRBV2
D: TRBD1
J: TRBJ2-5
DNA: TGTGCCAGCAGTGCCCGACAGGGGTCCTCCGGGACCCAGTACTTC
CDR3: CASSARQGSSGTQYF

size: few
V: TRBV13
D: TRBD1
J: TRBJ1-2
DNA: TGTGCCAGCAGCTCTGGACAGGGTACTAACTATGGCTACACCTTC
CDR3: CASSSGQGTNYGYTF

size: .
V: TRBV7-9
D: .
J: TRBJ2-1
DNA: TGTGCCAGCAGCCCTCCCCACAGGGAAGGTGTCAATGAGCAGTTCTTC
CDR3: CASSPPHREGVNEQFF